This TCR beta chain emerged from a study of T cell responses to AZD1222 COVID-19 vaccine. Second doses were pooled across both intervals (about 4 or about 12 weeks). Method: immunoSEQ multiplex PCR; TCRdb's copy keeps in-frame clones and lacks some. The sample records about 130,000 clones, roughly nine tenths being singletons. Turning to this clone: The antigen remains undetermined.

Study observations and caveats: Only a handful of AZD1222 recipients, several in all, had baseline seropositivity.

Germline CDR1 reads SEHNR; CDR2 reads FQNEAQ (reference sequence). J lost 5 bases, V lost 10 bases, and 10 bases had no gene match. The CDR3 has 13 amino acids. Sequenced material: peripheral blood, taken 28 days after the second AZD1222 dose. The chain carries TRBV7-9 and TRBJ2-5; 7 nucleotides line up with TRBD1. The sequence came from an adult who received the AZD1222 COVID-19 vaccine. The CDR3 loop is CATNRQGRETQYF. In nucleotides, the CDR3 is TGTGCCACAAACAGACAGGGACGGGAGACCCAGTACTTC.